The rows below give T cell receptor beta chains drawn from one sample of a study of blood T cell repertoires in COVID-19. The assay was immunoSEQ multiplex PCR, and TCRdb's table has in-frame clones only and misses some. The repertoire consists of 65,000 to 70,000 clones, with roughly 80% occurring once and the leading ten covering 16%. Sequencing input: peripheral blood. The receptors were sampled from a man between 60 and 70 years old with acute or convalescent COVID-19. The CDR3 runs from the conserved cysteine through the conserved F or W. The D gene is left open where the match is weak. Rows give clone size only sometimes, using once, few, many, or a class for an expanded clone.

clone size: -; J gene: TRBJ2-3; CDR3 length: 18; D gene: TRBD2; V gene: TRBV24-1; CDR3 DNA: TGTGCCACCAGTGAGCCCTGGGGGACTAGCGGGGGCACAGATACGCAGTATTTT; CDR3 protein: CATSEPWGTSGGTDTQYF
clone size: once; J gene: TRBJ2-7; CDR3 length: 14; D gene: -; V gene: TRBV18; CDR3 DNA: TGTGCCAGCTCACCTCGCAGGGAGGTCTACGAGCAGTACTTC; CDR3 protein: CASSPRREVYEQYF
clone size: -; J gene: TRBJ2-2; CDR3 length: 13; D gene: -; V gene: TRBV6-5; CDR3 DNA: TGTGCCAGCACCCCTCGAGGTCCCGGGGAGCTGTTTTTT; CDR3 protein: CASTPRGPGELFF
clone size: -; J gene: TRBJ2-7; CDR3 length: 14; D gene: TRBD1; V gene: TRBV5-1; CDR3 DNA: TGCGCCAGCAGCTGGGCGACAGGGGGCGGGGAGCAGTACTTC; CDR3 protein: CASSWATGGGEQYF
clone size: -; J gene: TRBJ2-3; CDR3 length: 13; D gene: TRBD2; V gene: TRBV13; CDR3 DNA: TGTGCCAGCAGGTACCAGGGACTAGCCCAGAGGTATTTT; CDR3 protein: CASRYQGLAQRYF
clone size: -; J gene: TRBJ2-1; CDR3 length: 14; D gene: -; V gene: TRBV6-5; CDR3 DNA: TGTGCCAGCAGCCAGGGGTTTGCTGTCAATGAGCAGTTCTTC; CDR3 protein: CASSQGFAVNEQFF
clone size: few; J gene: TRBJ2-5; CDR3 length: 14; D gene: TRBD2; V gene: TRBV7-2; CDR3 DNA: TGTGCCAGCAGCATATCGACTAGCGGGGAGACCCAGTACTTC; CDR3 protein: CASSISTSGETQYF
clone size: -; J gene: TRBJ2-1; CDR3 length: 14; D gene: TRBD1; V gene: TRBV6-5; CDR3 DNA: TGTGCCACCGTGAGGGACAGGGGGAACAATGAGCAGTTCTTC; CDR3 protein: CATVRDRGNNEQFF
clone size: -; J gene: TRBJ2-3; CDR3 length: 14; D gene: -; V gene: TRBV6-5; CDR3 DNA: TGTGCCAGCAGTTACTCGGCTAGCACAGATACGCAGTATTTT; CDR3 protein: CASSYSASTDTQYF
clone size: -; J gene: TRBJ1-6; CDR3 length: 14; D gene: -; V gene: TRBV2; CDR3 DNA: TGTGCCAGCTACCCAACCCGGGTTAATTCACCCCTCCACTTT; CDR3 protein: CASYPTRVNSPLHF
clone size: -; J gene: TRBJ1-1; CDR3 length: 13; D gene: -; V gene: TRBV3-1/TRBV3-2; CDR3 DNA: TGTGCCAGCAGCCAAGATTGGTGGAGGGAAGCTTTCTTT; CDR3 protein: CASSQDWWREAFF
clone size: once; J gene: TRBJ2-3; CDR3 length: 17; D gene: -; V gene: TRBV21-1; CDR3 DNA: TGTGCCAGCAGCAACCACTCGACTAGGGGCGTAGATCATACGCAGTATTTT; CDR3 protein: CASSNHSTRGVDHTQYF
clone size: -; J gene: TRBJ2-2; CDR3 length: 13; D gene: -; V gene: TRBV11-3; CDR3 DNA: TGTGCCAGCAGCATTGTCGTCACCGGGGAGCTGTTTTTT; CDR3 protein: CASSIVVTGELFF
clone size: -; J gene: TRBJ2-7; CDR3 length: 14; D gene: TRBD1; V gene: TRBV3-1/TRBV3-2; CDR3 DNA: TGTGCCAGCAGCCAAGATCACAGGGGTTACGAGCAGTACTTC; CDR3 protein: CASSQDHRGYEQYF
clone size: few; J gene: TRBJ1-5; CDR3 length: 14; D gene: TRBD1; V gene: TRBV6-5; CDR3 DNA: TGTGCCAGCAGTTACATAGGGGGCGGAAAGCCCCAGCATTTT; CDR3 protein: CASSYIGGGKPQHF
clone size: -; J gene: TRBJ2-2; CDR3 length: 14; D gene: -; V gene: TRBV5-6; CDR3 DNA: TGTGCCAGCAGCTTGGCACGCGGCACCGGGGAGCTGTTTTTT; CDR3 protein: CASSLARGTGELFF
clone size: -; J gene: TRBJ2-3; CDR3 length: 14; D gene: TRBD1; V gene: TRBV29-1; CDR3 DNA: TGCAGCGTCGGAACCGGGACAGGGGGAGATACGCAGTATTTT; CDR3 protein: CSVGTGTGGDTQYF
clone size: few; J gene: TRBJ2-3; CDR3 length: 15; D gene: -; V gene: TRBV2; CDR3 DNA: TGTGCCAGCAGTGAGGTGGGGGGGCTTGCAGATACGCAGTATTTT; CDR3 protein: CASSEVGGLADTQYF
clone size: -; J gene: TRBJ2-2; CDR3 length: 18; D gene: TRBD2; V gene: TRBV11-3; CDR3 DNA: TGTGCCAGCAGCTTAGGGCTAGCGGGGGCCATTCGGGCCGGGGAGCTGTTTTTT; CDR3 protein: CASSLGLAGAIRAGELFF
clone size: -; J gene: TRBJ2-7; CDR3 length: 14; D gene: -; V gene: TRBV7-9; CDR3 DNA: TGTGCCAGCAGCTTAGCGGGCGTGACCTACGAGCAGTACTTC; CDR3 protein: CASSLAGVTYEQYF
clone size: -; J gene: TRBJ1-6; CDR3 length: 17; D gene: TRBD1; V gene: TRBV2; CDR3 DNA: TGTGCCAGCAGTAGTCGACAGGGAGGCTCCTATAATTCACCCCTCCACTTT; CDR3 protein: CASSSRQGGSYNSPLHF
clone size: -; J gene: TRBJ2-3; CDR3 length: 17; D gene: -; V gene: TRBV27; CDR3 DNA: TGTGCCAGCAGTTTTCGCCCCCCGGGGGGCCCAACGTATACGCAGTATTTT; CDR3 protein: CASSFRPPGGPTYTQYF
clone size: -; J gene: TRBJ2-3; CDR3 length: 16; D gene: -; V gene: TRBV4-3; CDR3 DNA: TGCGCCAGCAGCCAAGATTTTGGGGGGGCCGGGGATACGCAGTATTTT; CDR3 protein: CASSQDFGGAGDTQYF
clone size: -; J gene: TRBJ2-2; CDR3 length: 15; D gene: -; V gene: TRBV19; CDR3 DNA: TGTGCCAGTAGTGCCGGGGTCCTCAACACCGGGGAGCTGTTTTTT; CDR3 protein: CASSAGVLNTGELFF
clone size: -; J gene: TRBJ1-4; CDR3 length: 16; D gene: -; V gene: TRBV6-1; CDR3 DNA: TGTGCCAGCAGTGAAGCTCGCGGGACCAATAATGAAAAACTGTTTTTT; CDR3 protein: CASSEARGTNNEKLFF
clone size: -; J gene: TRBJ1-2; CDR3 length: 11; D gene: -; V gene: TRBV6-5; CDR3 DNA: TGTGCCAGCAGTTACCAGGGAGGCTACACCTTC; CDR3 protein: CASSYQGGYTF
clone size: -; J gene: TRBJ2-3; CDR3 length: 14; D gene: -; V gene: TRBV11-2; CDR3 DNA: TGTGCCAGCAGCTTCAGGGGTATCACAGATACGCAGTATTTT; CDR3 protein: CASSFRGITDTQYF
clone size: once; J gene: TRBJ1-6; CDR3 length: 14; D gene: -; V gene: TRBV11-3; CDR3 DNA: TGTGCCAGCAGCGCGAACGGGTGGAATTCACCCCTCCACTTT; CDR3 protein: CASSANGWNSPLHF
clone size: -; J gene: TRBJ1-6; CDR3 length: 12; D gene: -; V gene: TRBV29-1; CDR3 DNA: TGCAGCGTTCGCAGGGGTGATTCACCCCTCCACTTT; CDR3 protein: CSVRRGDSPLHF
clone size: large; J gene: TRBJ2-1; CDR3 length: 13; D gene: -; V gene: TRBV6-2/TRBV6-3; CDR3 DNA: TGTGCCAGCAGTTACCTCTCCGTCTATGAGCAGTTCTTC; CDR3 protein: CASSYLSVYEQFF
clone size: -; J gene: TRBJ1-4; CDR3 length: 13; D gene: -; V gene: TRBV2; CDR3 DNA: TGTGCCAGCAGGGACAGTTATTATGAAAAACTGTTTTTT; CDR3 protein: CASRDSYYEKLFF
clone size: -; J gene: TRBJ1-4; CDR3 length: 13; D gene: TRBD1; V gene: TRBV12-3/TRBV12-4; CDR3 DNA: TGTGCCAGCAGTATCCACAGGGGTCAAAAACTGTTTTTT; CDR3 protein: CASSIHRGQKLFF
clone size: -; J gene: TRBJ1-2; CDR3 length: 15; D gene: TRBD1; V gene: TRBV7-9; CDR3 DNA: TGTGCCAGCAGCCCTCGCAACCACAGGGGTAATGGCTACACCTTC; CDR3 protein: CASSPRNHRGNGYTF
clone size: -; J gene: TRBJ2-2; CDR3 length: 18; D gene: TRBD2; V gene: TRBV6-2/TRBV6-3; CDR3 DNA: TGTGCCAGCAGTTATCTAGCGGGTTGGGCGATAAACACCGGGGAGCTGTTTTTT; CDR3 protein: CASSYLAGWAINTGELFF
clone size: -; J gene: TRBJ1-6; CDR3 length: 14; D gene: -; V gene: TRBV18; CDR3 DNA: TGTGCCAGCTCCCCGGGGGGGCCCGATTCACCCCTCCACTTT; CDR3 protein: CASSPGGPDSPLHF
clone size: -; J gene: TRBJ2-3; CDR3 length: 11; D gene: -; V gene: TRBV2; CDR3 DNA: TGTGCCAGCAGGGACAGTTATACGCAGTATTTT; CDR3 protein: CASRDSYTQYF
clone size: few; J gene: TRBJ1-1; CDR3 length: 10; D gene: -; V gene: TRBV29-1; CDR3 DNA: TGCAGCGCCGGGGGCACTGAAGCTTTCTTT; CDR3 protein: CSAGGTEAFF
clone size: -; J gene: TRBJ1-1; CDR3 length: 14; D gene: -; V gene: TRBV2; CDR3 DNA: TGTGCCAGCAGTGCCGCGACAGGGAACACTGAAGCTTTCTTT; CDR3 protein: CASSAATGNTEAFF
clone size: -; J gene: TRBJ1-4; CDR3 length: 15; D gene: -; V gene: TRBV4-3; CDR3 DNA: TGCGCCAGCAGCCAAGATAGTGGCAGGGATGAAAAACTGTTTTTT; CDR3 protein: CASSQDSGRDEKLFF
clone size: -; J gene: TRBJ2-1; CDR3 length: 19; D gene: -; V gene: TRBV9; CDR3 DNA: TGTGCCAGCAGCTCTCTGGGCGGGCGGGGAACGAGCTCCTACAATGAGCAGTTCTTC; CDR3 protein: CASSSLGGRGTSSYNEQFF
clone size: few; J gene: TRBJ1-5; CDR3 length: 16; D gene: -; V gene: TRBV4-3; CDR3 DNA: TGCGCCAGCAGCCGAGACCTTTGGACACTGGATCAGCCCCAGCATTTT; CDR3 protein: CASSRDLWTLDQPQHF
clone size: -; J gene: TRBJ2-5; CDR3 length: 15; D gene: TRBD1; V gene: TRBV29-1; CDR3 DNA: TGCAGCGTTGTTCCGGACAGGGGGCGAGCAGAGACCCAGTACTTC; CDR3 protein: CSVVPDRGRAETQYF
clone size: -; J gene: TRBJ2-2; CDR3 length: 14; D gene: TRBD1; V gene: TRBV19; CDR3 DNA: TGTGCCAGTACCCGGACAGGGACGGTCGGGGAGCTGTTTTTT; CDR3 protein: CASTRTGTVGELFF
clone size: -; J gene: TRBJ2-1; CDR3 length: 14; D gene: TRBD1; V gene: TRBV5-1; CDR3 DNA: TGCGCCAGCAGCTTGGGGCAGGGGGCCAGGGAGCAGTTCTTC; CDR3 protein: CASSLGQGAREQFF
clone size: -; J gene: TRBJ1-2; CDR3 length: 14; D gene: -; V gene: TRBV29-1; CDR3 DNA: TGCGCCTTCTCGGGGGAAAAGTCTAACTATGGCTACACCTTC; CDR3 protein: CAFSGEKSNYGYTF
clone size: few; J gene: TRBJ2-3; CDR3 length: 14; D gene: -; V gene: TRBV19; CDR3 DNA: TGTGCCAGTAGTATTACCTCAGGGAGGGATACGCAGTATTTT; CDR3 protein: CASSITSGRDTQYF
clone size: -; J gene: TRBJ2-7; CDR3 length: 16; D gene: -; V gene: TRBV7-9; CDR3 DNA: TGTGCCAGCAGCTATCCTACCGGACAGTCCGACTACGAGCAGTACTTC; CDR3 protein: CASSYPTGQSDYEQYF
clone size: -; J gene: TRBJ2-2; CDR3 length: 18; D gene: TRBD1; V gene: TRBV11-3; CDR3 DNA: TGTGCCAGCAGCCCCCAAGCCGGGACAGGGGGAGGAACCGGGGAGCTGTTTTTT; CDR3 protein: CASSPQAGTGGGTGELFF
clone size: few; J gene: TRBJ1-6; CDR3 length: 17; D gene: -; V gene: TRBV6-6; CDR3 DNA: TGTGCCAGCAGTCCCCCTCAGGGGAGCTCCTATAATTCACCCCTCCACTTT; CDR3 protein: CASSPPQGSSYNSPLHF
clone size: -; J gene: TRBJ2-3; CDR3 length: 16; D gene: -; V gene: TRBV27; CDR3 DNA: TGTGCCAGCAGTTTACGGGGCGGGGTAAGCACAGATACGCAGTATTTT; CDR3 protein: CASSLRGGVSTDTQYF
clone size: few; J gene: TRBJ1-6; CDR3 length: 14; D gene: -; V gene: TRBV7-6; CDR3 DNA: TGTGCCAGCAGCCCCTCGACAGTAAGTTCACCCCTCCACTTT; CDR3 protein: CASSPSTVSSPLHF
clone size: few; J gene: TRBJ1-5; CDR3 length: 19; D gene: TRBD1; V gene: TRBV19; CDR3 DNA: TGTGCCAGTACAAACCATGCTCCGGGACAGGGGGCGCGTGCTCAGCCCCAGCATTTT; CDR3 protein: CASTNHAPGQGARAQPQHF
clone size: -; J gene: TRBJ1-1; CDR3 length: 16; D gene: TRBD1; V gene: TRBV7-9; CDR3 DNA: TGTGCCAGCAGCTTCGGGACAGGGGGACCAAACACTGAAGCTTTCTTT; CDR3 protein: CASSFGTGGPNTEAFF
clone size: -; J gene: TRBJ2-1; CDR3 length: 16; D gene: -; V gene: TRBV4-3; CDR3 DNA: TGCGCCAGCAGCCAAGAAGCAGCGACCTCCTACAATGAGCAGTTCTTC; CDR3 protein: CASSQEAATSYNEQFF
clone size: -; J gene: TRBJ2-1; CDR3 length: 15; D gene: -; V gene: TRBV11-2; CDR3 DNA: TGTGCCAGCAGCTTGATAACAGGGACCTACAATGAGCAGTTCTTC; CDR3 protein: CASSLITGTYNEQFF
clone size: -; J gene: TRBJ2-7; CDR3 length: 13; D gene: -; V gene: TRBV6-5; CDR3 DNA: TGTGCCAGCAGTCCGACAGGAATCTACGAGCAGTACTTC; CDR3 protein: CASSPTGIYEQYF
clone size: -; J gene: TRBJ1-1; CDR3 length: 14; D gene: -; V gene: TRBV7-9; CDR3 DNA: TGTGCCAGCAGCTTCCGACAGGACCTCAGGGAAGCTTTCTTT; CDR3 protein: CASSFRQDLREAFF